Reported below is one TCR beta chain. What it binds is unknown. One end of the junction does not line up with germline, which may come from a read error. The germline gives CDR1 SEHNR, CDR2 FQNEAQ (reference sequence). The CDR3 length is 15 residues. The data derive from a study of molecular identifiers for immune sequencing clone quantification. Study context: Naive CD8 RNA (around 20,000 or 100,000 cells) was divided into five aliquots, with four sequenced. Study-level results: Clonotypes surpassing 20 RNA copies contained over 98% of effector molecules, versus under 1% in naive cells.

Naive CD8 T cells underwent sorting with the CD8+CD4-CCR7+CD45RA+ definition. TCRdb called the PCR reads again in MiXCR, with one record for every CDR3 protein. In the table there are about half a million distinct CDR3 sequences, around 23% of which are singletons. The gene calls are TRBV7-9 and TRBJ2-3; TRBD1 agrees at 7 bases. This clonotype was sampled from a human donor in good health. Some libraries in this study had Jurkat cell RNA spiked in. The sequenced material came from naive CD8+ T cells from blood, with Jurkat cell RNA spiked in. Documented subset: FACS-sorted CD8+CD4-CCR7+CD45RA+ naive T cells. CDR3 coding DNA: TGTGCCAGCAACTCGACTAACAGGGGCACAAATACGCAGTATTTT. It specifies CASNSTNRGTNTQYF.